The clone carrying this T cell receptor beta chain showed up many times. Its antigen is not known. Looked up from germline, CDR1 is MDHEN and CDR2 is SYDVKM. The CDR3 contains 16 residues. Trimming removed 6 bases from V and 1 base from J, with 15 bases in between. Time point given: newly diagnosed GD, antithyroid drugs for less than 3 months. PBMC RNA served as the TCR library source. Assembly of TCR beta libraries relied on iRepertoire HTBI primers together with Arm-PCR of CDR3 regions. TCRdb re-called the multiplex PCR reads with MiXCR, one entry per CDR3 protein. Of about 430,000 distinct CDR3 sequences in the sample, 15% were seen once. The data stem from a study of regulatory T cells in long-lasting Graves disease. Study outcomes and limitations: Persistent Graves' disease cases displayed lower TCR diversity than newly diagnosed ones.

These data are also associated with another study on T cells in Graves' hyperthyroidism and ophthalmopathy.

Source: peripheral blood mononuclear cells (PBMCs), taken at new diagnosis, from a patient treated with antithyroid drugs. The source is a middle-aged woman with Graves disease. The chain has TRBV28 and TRBJ2-2; a possible D gene is TRBD1 (6 bases). The CDR3 is CASRLWQGLNTGELFF. CDR3 nucleotide sequence: TGTGCCAGCAGACTTTGGCAGGGGTTGAACACCGGGGAGCTGTTTTTT.